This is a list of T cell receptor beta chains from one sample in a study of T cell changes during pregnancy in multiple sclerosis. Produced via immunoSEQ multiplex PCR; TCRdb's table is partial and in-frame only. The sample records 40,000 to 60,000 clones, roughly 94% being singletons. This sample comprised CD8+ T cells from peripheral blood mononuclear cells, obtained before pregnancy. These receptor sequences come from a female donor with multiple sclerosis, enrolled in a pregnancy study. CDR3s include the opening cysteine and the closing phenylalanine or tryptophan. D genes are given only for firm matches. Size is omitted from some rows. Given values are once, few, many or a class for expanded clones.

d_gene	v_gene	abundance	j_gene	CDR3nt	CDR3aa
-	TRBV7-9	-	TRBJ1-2	TGTGCCAGCAGCCCTTACCTCAGGGATGGCTACACCTTC	CASSPYLRDGYTF
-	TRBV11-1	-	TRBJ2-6	TGTGCCAGCAGCTTACCGGGGGCCAACGTCCTGACTTTC	CASSLPGANVLTF
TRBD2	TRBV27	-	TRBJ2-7	TGTGCCAGCGGACTAGCGGGAGTATACGAGCAGTACTTC	CASGLAGVYEQYF
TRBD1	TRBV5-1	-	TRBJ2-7	TGCGCCAGCAGCTTGGAGGGACAGGGGGCTTACGAGCAGTACTTC	CASSLEGQGAYEQYF
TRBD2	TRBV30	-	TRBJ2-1	TGTGCCTGGACTAGCGGGATATCCACCTACAATGAGCAGTTCTTC	CAWTSGISTYNEQFF
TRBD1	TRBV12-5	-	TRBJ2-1	TGTGCTAGCGGGACAGGGGGCGTGAATGAGCAGTTCTTC	CASGTGGVNEQFF
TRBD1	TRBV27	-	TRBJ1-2	TGTGCCAGCAGTAGGCCCGGGACAGACTATGGCTACACCTTC	CASSRPGTDYGYTF
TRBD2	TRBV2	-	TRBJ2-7	TGTGCCAGCAGGTGGACTAGCGGGACCGAGCAGTACTTC	CASRWTSGTEQYF
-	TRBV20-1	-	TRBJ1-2	TGCAGTGCTAGAGGGCCAGGGGGCTACACCTTC	CSARGPGGYTF
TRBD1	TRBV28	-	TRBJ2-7	TGTGCCAGCACCTACCGGACAGGCCGACTTTCCTACGAGCAGTACTTC	CASTYRTGRLSYEQYF
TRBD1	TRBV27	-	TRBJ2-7	TGTGCCAGCAGTTCCTCAACAGGGGGGAACGAGCAGTACTTC	CASSSSTGGNEQYF
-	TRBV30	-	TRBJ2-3	TGTGCCTGGAGTGGGGGAGTTATCACAGATACGCAGTATTTT	CAWSGGVITDTQYF
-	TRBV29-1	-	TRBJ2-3	TGCAGCGTCAGGGAAGCCACAGATACGCAGTATTTT	CSVREATDTQYF
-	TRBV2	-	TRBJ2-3	TGTGCCAGCAGTGAATACGGGCCAGGGGATTCAGATACGCAGTATTTT	CASSEYGPGDSDTQYF
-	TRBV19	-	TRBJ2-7	TGTGCCAGTAGTATAGGTCTGACAGGCTACGAGCAGTACTTC	CASSIGLTGYEQYF
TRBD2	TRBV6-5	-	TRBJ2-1	TGTGCCAGCAGTTACGGACGACTAGCGGGAGATGAGCAGTTCTTC	CASSYGRLAGDEQFF
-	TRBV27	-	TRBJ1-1	TGTGCCAGCAGTCCCGGGAACACTGAAGCTTTCTTT	CASSPGNTEAFF
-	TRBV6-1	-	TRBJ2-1	TGTGCCAGCAGCCCGACGGGGGACCACAATGAGCAGTTCTTC	CASSPTGDHNEQFF
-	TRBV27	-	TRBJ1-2	TGTGCCAGCAGTTTCGGACAGAACTATGGCTACACCTTC	CASSFGQNYGYTF
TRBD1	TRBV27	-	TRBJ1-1	TGTGCCAGCAGTCCTCTGACAGGGGGTGACACTGAAGCTTTCTTT	CASSPLTGGDTEAFF
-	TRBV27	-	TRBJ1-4	TGTGCCAGCGGCCACCAGGGTGAGCATGAAAAACTGTTTTTT	CASGHQGEHEKLFF
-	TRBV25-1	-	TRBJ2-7	TGTGCCAGCACCCCCACCGGGCAGGGCACCTACGAGCAGTACTTC	CASTPTGQGTYEQYF
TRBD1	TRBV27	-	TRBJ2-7	TGTGCCAGCAGTTTCGGGACAGGGCTCTACGAGCAGTACTTC	CASSFGTGLYEQYF
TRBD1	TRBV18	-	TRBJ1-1	TGTGCCAGCTCACCTTTTCTGGACAGGGGCCAAGACACTGAAGCTTTCTTT	CASSPFLDRGQDTEAFF
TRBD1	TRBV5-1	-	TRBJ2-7	TGCGCCAGCAGCCACGGGACAGGGTCCTACGAGCAGTACTTC	CASSHGTGSYEQYF
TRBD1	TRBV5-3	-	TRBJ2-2	TGTGCCAGAAGCTTGGTCTCACAGGGGGACACCGGGGAGCTGTTTTTT	CARSLVSQGDTGELFF
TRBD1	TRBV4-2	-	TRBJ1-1	TGTGCCAGCAGCCAGGGGGGACAGGGGGGTATGAACACTGAAGCTTTCTTT	CASSQGGQGGMNTEAFF
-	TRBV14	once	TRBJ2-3	TGTGCCAGCAGCGTTACTAGCCACACAGATACGCAGTATTTT	CASSVTSHTDTQYF
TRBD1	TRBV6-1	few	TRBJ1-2	TGTGCCAGCAGTGAAGCCGGGACAGGGGGCTATGGCTACACCTTC	CASSEAGTGGYGYTF
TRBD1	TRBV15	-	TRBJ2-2	TGTGCCACCAGCGTTGTCGAGGACAGGGGAACCGGGGAGCTGTTTTTT	CATSVVEDRGTGELFF
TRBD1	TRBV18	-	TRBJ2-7	TGTGCCAGCTCACTGGGGACAGCATCGACCTACGAGCAGTACTTC	CASSLGTASTYEQYF
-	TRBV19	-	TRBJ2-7	TGTGCCAGTAGTATAGTAGGAGCCTACGAGCAGTACTTC	CASSIVGAYEQYF
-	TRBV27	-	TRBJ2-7	TGTGCCAGCAGTCCGGACAGTCGCAACGAGCAGTACTTC	CASSPDSRNEQYF
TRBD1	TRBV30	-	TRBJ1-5	TGTGCCTGGGAACAGGGGGCCAATCAGCCCCAGCATTTT	CAWEQGANQPQHF
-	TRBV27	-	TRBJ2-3	TGTGCCAGCAGTTTATTTCCTAGCACAGATACGCAGTATTTT	CASSLFPSTDTQYF
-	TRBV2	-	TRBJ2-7	TGTGCCAGCAGTGGGGTTCTTCGCGACGGGTACTACGAGCAGTACTTC	CASSGVLRDGYYEQYF
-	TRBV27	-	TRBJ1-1	TGTGCCAGCAGTTTGCGAGGGGGGAACACTGAAGCTTTCTTT	CASSLRGGNTEAFF
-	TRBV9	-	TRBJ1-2	TGTGCCAGCAGCGCCTTCGGGGGAGACTATGGCTACACCTTC	CASSAFGGDYGYTF
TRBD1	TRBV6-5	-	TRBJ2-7	TGTGCCAGCAGTGTAGGGGGACAGTCCTACGAGCAGTACTTC	CASSVGGQSYEQYF
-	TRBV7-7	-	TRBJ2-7	TGTGCCAGCAGCTTTTTTCCCGGGACTCTCTACGAGCAGTACTTC	CASSFFPGTLYEQYF
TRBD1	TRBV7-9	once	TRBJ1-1	TGTGCCAGCAGCAACAGGGGCAGGGGGAACACTGAAGCTTTCTTT	CASSNRGRGNTEAFF
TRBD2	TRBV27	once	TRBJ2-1	TGTGCCAGCAGTGAACTAGCGGGAGATGAGCAGTTCTTC	CASSELAGDEQFF
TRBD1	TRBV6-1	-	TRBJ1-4	TGTGCCAGCAGGGGACAGAGTAATGAAAAACTGTTTTTT	CASRGQSNEKLFF
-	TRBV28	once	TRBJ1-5	TGTGCCAGCAGTTTATCTGGGCGTGAGTCTCAGCATTTT	CASSLSGRESQHF
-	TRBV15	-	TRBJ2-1	TGTGCCACCAGCAGAGAAGGCATATGGGGAGGCCATGAGCAGTTCTTC	CATSREGIWGGHEQFF
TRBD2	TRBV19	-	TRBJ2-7	TGTGCCAGTAGCGCGGGGACTAGCGGGAGTATCTACGAGCAGTACTTC	CASSAGTSGSIYEQYF